The rows below give T cell receptor beta chains drawn from one sample of a study of Ad26.COV2.S vaccination and SARS-CoV-2 variants. The repertoire was sequenced with immunoSEQ multiplex PCR; TCRdb's copy has only in-frame clones and lacks some. The repertoire holds approximately 300,000 clones, with about 86% as singletons. The sample here was peripheral blood, taken in a trial of Ad26.COV2.S vaccine versus placebo. The receptors here all came from a person between 18 and 65 years old who received the Ad26.COV2.S COVID-19 vaccine or a placebo. Both conserved end residues are part of each CDR3. The D gene is left open where the match is weak. A row's size may be missing; if present it is once, few, many or a size class.

.	TRBV7-2	.	TRBJ2-1	CASSSDGISYNEQFF	TGTGCCAGCAGCTCGGACGGTATCTCCTACAATGAGCAGTTCTTC
.	TRBV6-5	TRBD1	TRBJ1-2	CASSYRTGGYGYTF	TGTGCCAGCAGTTACCGGACAGGGGGCTATGGCTACACCTTC
.	TRBV19	.	TRBJ2-6	CASTRGTGNSGANVLTF	TGTGCCAGTACGAGGGGCACAGGGAACTCTGGGGCCAACGTCCTGACTTTC
.	TRBV9	.	TRBJ1-1	CASSVGQVNTEAFF	TGTGCCAGCAGCGTAGGACAGGTGAACACTGAAGCTTTCTTT
.	TRBV19	.	TRBJ2-2	CASSILTGELFF	TGTGCCAGTAGTATACTCACCGGGGAGCTGTTTTTT
.	TRBV5-6	TRBD1	TRBJ2-7	CASSLPGTGGYEQYF	TGTGCCAGCAGCTTGCCCGGGACAGGGGGCTACGAGCAGTACTTC
.	TRBV7-8	.	TRBJ1-1	CASSLDRVGNTEAFF	TGTGCCAGCAGCTTAGACCGAGTGGGGAACACTGAAGCTTTCTTT
.	TRBV9	.	TRBJ1-3	CASSSRGPSGNTIYF	TGTGCCAGCAGCTCGCGGGGCCCATCCGGAAACACCATATATTTT
once	TRBV19	.	TRBJ2-4	CASSIGRSGGGTSNIQYF	TGTGCCAGTAGTATAGGAAGATCGGGGGGCGGGACCTCAAACATTCAGTACTTC
.	TRBV7-9	TRBD1	TRBJ1-1	CASSLGTGPLMNTEAFF	TGTGCCAGCAGCTTAGGGACAGGGCCTCTGATGAACACTGAAGCTTTCTTT
.	TRBV11-2	.	TRBJ1-1	CASSPYAGVGTEAFF	TGTGCCAGCAGCCCTTACGCGGGGGTTGGAACTGAAGCTTTCTTT
.	TRBV7-3	.	TRBJ1-1	CASSLSPPGTEAFF	TGTGCCAGCAGCTTAAGTCCTCCGGGAACTGAAGCTTTCTTT
.	TRBV3-1/TRBV3-2	TRBD1	TRBJ1-4	CASSRTGASGNEKLFF	TGTGCCAGCAGCCGAACAGGGGCCTCTGGTAATGAAAAACTGTTTTTT
.	TRBV6-4	TRBD2	TRBJ2-3	CASSETAGGTDTQYF	TGTGCCAGCAGTGAAACAGCGGGGGGGACAGATACGCAGTATTTT
.	TRBV6-2/TRBV6-3	.	TRBJ2-7	CASSTPGTATYEQYF	TGTGCCAGCAGTACCCCCGGGACGGCCACCTACGAGCAGTACTTC
.	TRBV7-9	TRBD2	TRBJ2-1	CASSSSGGVQFF	TGTGCCAGCAGCTCTAGCGGGGGAGTGCAGTTCTTC
.	TRBV5-1	TRBD2	TRBJ2-3	CASSFPSGGADDTQYF	TGCGCCAGCAGCTTCCCGAGCGGGGGAGCCGATGATACGCAGTATTTT
.	TRBV4-1	TRBD1	TRBJ1-2	CASSQVTGGGGYTF	TGCGCCAGCAGCCAGGTCACAGGGGGCGGCGGCTACACCTTC
few	TRBV6-2/TRBV6-3	TRBD1	TRBJ1-2	CASSSRQGFYGYTF	TGTGCCAGCAGCTCGCGACAGGGCTTCTATGGCTACACCTTC
.	TRBV24-1	.	TRBJ2-2	CATSPGGNAGELFF	TGTGCCACCAGCCCAGGGGGGAATGCCGGGGAGCTGTTTTTT
.	TRBV5-4	TRBD2	TRBJ2-1	CASSFERGGQSRFREQFF	TGTGCCAGCAGCTTCGAGCGGGGGGGCCAATCCCGTTTTCGTGAGCAGTTCTTC
once	TRBV6-2/TRBV6-3	TRBD1	TRBJ1-5	CASSWGTTGGPPQHF	TGTGCCAGCAGTTGGGGAACGACAGGGGGGCCGCCCCAGCATTTT
.	TRBV7-3	.	TRBJ1-6	CASSREGRGLSPLHF	TGTGCCAGCAGCCGGGAGGGACGGGGGCTCTCACCCCTCCACTTT
.	TRBV11-2	TRBD1	TRBJ1-5	CASSLTGNNQPQHF	TGTGCCAGCAGCTTGACAGGGAACAATCAGCCCCAGCATTTT
.	TRBV7-8	.	TRBJ1-1	CASSSQTVTGTEAFF	TGTGCCAGCAGCTCTCAGACAGTGACGGGCACTGAAGCTTTCTTT
.	TRBV25-1	.	TRBJ2-3	CASSEVGSTDTQYF	TGTGCCAGCAGTGAAGTTGGCAGCACAGATACGCAGTATTTT
.	TRBV7-2	.	TRBJ1-5	CASSYSSGNSNQPQHF	TGTGCCAGCAGCTATAGTTCTGGGAATAGCAATCAGCCCCAGCATTTT
.	TRBV18	TRBD1	TRBJ1-3	CASSQQGAGNTIYF	TGTGCCAGCTCACAACAGGGGGCTGGAAACACCATATATTTT
.	TRBV7-8	.	TRBJ1-1	CASSLALSREAFF	TGTGCCAGCAGCTTAGCGCTAAGCAGGGAAGCTTTCTTT
.	TRBV3-1/TRBV3-2	.	TRBJ1-2	CASSPRGGYGYTF	TGTGCCAGCAGCCCCCGGGGAGGCTATGGCTACACCTTC
.	TRBV19	.	TRBJ2-5	CASRREGLRETQYF	TGTGCCAGTAGACGTGAGGGGCTTAGAGAGACCCAGTACTTC
.	TRBV24-1	.	TRBJ1-2	CATSDQQGRGYTF	TGTGCCACCAGTGACCAACAGGGTCGGGGCTACACCTTC
.	TRBV2	.	TRBJ2-2	CASSETGFTGELFF	TGTGCCAGCAGTGAAACAGGATTTACCGGGGAGCTGTTTTTT
few	TRBV18	TRBD1	TRBJ1-5	CASSLETGGYQPQHF	TGTGCCAGCTCACTAGAAACAGGGGGCTACCAGCCCCAGCATTTT
.	TRBV21-1	.	TRBJ1-1	CASSKGQGQKSTGNTEAFF	TGTGCCAGCAGCAAAGGCCAGGGACAGAAGTCAACGGGGAACACTGAAGCTTTCTTT
.	TRBV3-1/TRBV3-2	TRBD2	TRBJ2-4	CASSQGPAGVENIQYF	TGTGCCAGCAGCCAAGGCCCAGCGGGGGTAGAGAACATTCAGTACTTC
once	TRBV5-1	.	TRBJ1-1	CASTRGLEPMNTEAFF	TGCGCCAGCACCCGGGGCCTCGAACCTATGAACACTGAAGCTTTCTTT
.	TRBV27	.	TRBJ1-1	CASSLGGGFRTEAFF	TGTGCCAGCAGTTTAGGGGGCGGGTTTAGGACTGAAGCTTTCTTT
.	TRBV9	TRBD1	TRBJ2-1	CASSFRDRSYNEQFF	TGTGCCAGCAGCTTCCGGGACAGGAGTTACAATGAGCAGTTCTTC
.	TRBV9	TRBD2	TRBJ2-1	CASSVSSYSSGGSTFNEQFF	TGTGCCAGCAGCGTATCATCCTATTCTAGCGGGGGGTCAACCTTCAATGAGCAGTTCTTC
.	TRBV7-2	TRBD1	TRBJ1-1	CASSENRGKNTEAFF	TGTGCCAGCAGCGAAAACAGGGGCAAGAACACTGAAGCTTTCTTT
once	TRBV7-9	.	TRBJ1-1	CASSAGLLGNTEAFF	TGTGCCAGCAGCGCGGGGCTTTTGGGGAACACTGAAGCTTTCTTT
once	TRBV4-2	.	TRBJ2-3	CASSQEAGTTDTQYF	TGTGCCAGCAGCCAAGAAGCAGGGACGACAGATACGCAGTATTTT
.	TRBV13	.	TRBJ1-3	CASSLGNTRQDGSGNTIYF	TGTGCCAGCAGCTTAGGAAATACAAGACAGGACGGCTCTGGAAACACCATATATTTT
.	TRBV5-1	.	TRBJ1-1	CASSLSRGSAEAFF	TGCGCCAGCAGCCTGTCACGGGGTTCGGCTGAAGCTTTCTTT
.	TRBV5-4	.	TRBJ1-1	CASSRAYGSWNTEAFF	TGTGCCAGCAGCCGCGCGTACGGTTCATGGAACACTGAAGCTTTCTTT
.	TRBV7-2	.	TRBJ1-4	CASSLYKGEKLFF	TGTGCCAGCAGCTTGTATAAGGGGGAAAAACTGTTTTTT
.	TRBV10-3	.	TRBJ1-1	CAISEFAAQATEAFF	TGTGCCATCAGTGAGTTTGCAGCTCAGGCCACTGAAGCTTTCTTT
few	TRBV27	TRBD1	TRBJ1-1	CASSFRQGMSSQNTEAFF	TGTGCCAGCAGTTTTAGACAGGGAATGAGTAGCCAGAACACTGAAGCTTTCTTT
.	TRBV20-1	TRBD1	TRBJ1-5	CSASSRVQGATQPQHF	TGCAGTGCTAGTTCTAGAGTACAGGGGGCTACGCAGCCCCAGCATTTT
.	TRBV11-1	.	TRBJ2-5	CASSTGETQYF	TGTGCCAGCAGCACGGGGGAGACCCAGTACTTC
.	TRBV6-1	.	TRBJ1-5	CASSAYTSRGNQPQHF	TGTGCCAGCAGTGCCTATACATCACGGGGCAATCAGCCCCAGCATTTT
.	TRBV5-5	.	TRBJ2-1	CASSPTAGRVRSYNEQFF	TGTGCCAGCAGCCCAACGGCCGGCAGGGTGAGATCCTACAATGAGCAGTTCTTC
once	TRBV19	.	TRBJ1-5	CASSIVGGKDQPQHF	TGTGCCAGTAGTATAGTCGGGGGTAAGGATCAGCCCCAGCATTTT
.	TRBV5-1	.	TRBJ1-1	CASRLGGDTEAFF	TGCGCCAGCAGGCTCGGGGGGGACACTGAAGCTTTCTTT
.	TRBV5-4	.	TRBJ2-2	CASSPTSDRLDTGELFF	TGTGCCAGCAGCCCTACCTCCGACAGGTTGGACACCGGGGAGCTGTTTTTT
.	TRBV7-2	TRBD2	TRBJ2-4	CASSLGSSGGLDIQYF	TGTGCCAGCAGCTTAGGTAGTAGCGGGGGGTTAGACATTCAGTACTTC
.	TRBV5-1	TRBD1	TRBJ1-1	CASSLDPGGVDTEAFF	TGCGCCAGCAGCTTGGATCCAGGGGGGGTAGACACTGAAGCTTTCTTT
.	TRBV7-2	.	TRBJ1-2	CASRGGRGAVYGYTF	TGTGCCAGCAGAGGCGGCCGGGGTGCGGTCTATGGCTACACCTTC
.	TRBV5-1	.	TRBJ1-4	CASSPQGGREKLFF	TGCGCCAGCAGCCCACAGGGTGGACGTGAAAAACTGTTTTTT